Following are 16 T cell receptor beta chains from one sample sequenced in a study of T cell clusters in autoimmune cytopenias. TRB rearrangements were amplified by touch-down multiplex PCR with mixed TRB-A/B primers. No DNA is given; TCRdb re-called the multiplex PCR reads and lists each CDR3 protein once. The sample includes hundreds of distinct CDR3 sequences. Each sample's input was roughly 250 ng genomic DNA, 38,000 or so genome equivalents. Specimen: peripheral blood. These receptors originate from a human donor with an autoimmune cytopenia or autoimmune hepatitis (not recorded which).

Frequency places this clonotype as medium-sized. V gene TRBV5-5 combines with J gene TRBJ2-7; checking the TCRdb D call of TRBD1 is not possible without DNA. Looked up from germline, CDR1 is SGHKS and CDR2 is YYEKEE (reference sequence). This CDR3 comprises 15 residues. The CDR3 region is CASSAGTATPYEQYF.

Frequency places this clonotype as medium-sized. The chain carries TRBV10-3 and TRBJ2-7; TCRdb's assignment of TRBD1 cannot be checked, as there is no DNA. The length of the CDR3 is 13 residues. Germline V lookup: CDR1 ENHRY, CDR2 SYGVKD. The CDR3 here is CAISGQGAREQYF.

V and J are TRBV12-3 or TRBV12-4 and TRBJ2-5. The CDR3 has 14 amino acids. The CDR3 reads CASSLVAGKETQYF.

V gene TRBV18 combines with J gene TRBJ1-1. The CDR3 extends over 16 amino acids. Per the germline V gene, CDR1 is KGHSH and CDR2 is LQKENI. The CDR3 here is CASSPISEPMNTEAFF. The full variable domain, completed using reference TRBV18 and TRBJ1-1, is NAGVMQNPRHLVRRRGQEARLRCSPMKGHSHVYWYRQLPEEGLKFMVYLQKENIIDESGMPKERFSAEFPKEGPSILRIQQVVRGDSAAYFCASSPISEPMNTEAFFGQGTRLTVV.

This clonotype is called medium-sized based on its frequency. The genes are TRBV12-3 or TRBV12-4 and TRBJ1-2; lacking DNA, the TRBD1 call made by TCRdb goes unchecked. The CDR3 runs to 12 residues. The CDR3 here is CASGSWGWGYTF.

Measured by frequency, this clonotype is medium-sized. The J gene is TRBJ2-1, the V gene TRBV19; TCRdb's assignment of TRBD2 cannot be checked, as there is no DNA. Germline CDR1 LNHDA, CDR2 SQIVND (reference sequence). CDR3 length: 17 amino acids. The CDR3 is CASSIGTSGSSYNEQFF.

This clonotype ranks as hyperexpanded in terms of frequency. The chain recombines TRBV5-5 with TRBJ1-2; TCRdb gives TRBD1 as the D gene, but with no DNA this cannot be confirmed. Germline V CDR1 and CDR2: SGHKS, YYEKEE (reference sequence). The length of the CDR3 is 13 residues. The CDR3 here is CASSEGRGQGYTF.

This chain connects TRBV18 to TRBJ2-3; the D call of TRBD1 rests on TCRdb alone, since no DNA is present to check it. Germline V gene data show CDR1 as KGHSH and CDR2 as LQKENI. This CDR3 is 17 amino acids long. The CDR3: CASSPPDRGRNTDTQYF. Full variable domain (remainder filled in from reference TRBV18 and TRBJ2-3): NAGVMQNPRHLVRRRGQEARLRCSPMKGHSHVYWYRQLPEEGLKFMVYLQKENIIDESGMPKERFSAEFPKEGPSILRIQQVVRGDSAAYFCASSPPDRGRNTDTQYFGPGTRLTVL.

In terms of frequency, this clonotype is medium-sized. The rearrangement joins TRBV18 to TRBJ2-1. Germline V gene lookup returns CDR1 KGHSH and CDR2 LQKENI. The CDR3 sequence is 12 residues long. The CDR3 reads CAITTEYNEQFF.

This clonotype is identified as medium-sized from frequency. The CDR3 here is CASSPRESQETQYF. The chain couples TRBV18 to TRBJ2-5. CDR3 size: 14 residues. Germline lookup yields CDR1 KGHSH and CDR2 LQKENI.

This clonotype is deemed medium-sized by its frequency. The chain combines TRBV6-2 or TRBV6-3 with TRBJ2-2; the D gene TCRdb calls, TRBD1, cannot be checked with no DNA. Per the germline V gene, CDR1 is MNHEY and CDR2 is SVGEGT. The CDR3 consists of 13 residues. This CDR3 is CASRDRITGELFF.

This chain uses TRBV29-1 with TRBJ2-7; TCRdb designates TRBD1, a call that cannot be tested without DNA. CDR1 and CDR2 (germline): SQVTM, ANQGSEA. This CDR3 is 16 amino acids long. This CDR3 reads CSVEDPRDRGGYEQYF.

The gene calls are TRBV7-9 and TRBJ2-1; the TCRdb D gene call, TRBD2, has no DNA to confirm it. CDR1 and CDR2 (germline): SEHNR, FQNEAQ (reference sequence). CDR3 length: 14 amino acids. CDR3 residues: CASSPGTINDEQFF.

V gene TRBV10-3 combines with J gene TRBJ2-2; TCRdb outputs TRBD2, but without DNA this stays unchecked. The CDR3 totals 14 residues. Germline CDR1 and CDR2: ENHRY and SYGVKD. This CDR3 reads CAISGGLAAGELFF.

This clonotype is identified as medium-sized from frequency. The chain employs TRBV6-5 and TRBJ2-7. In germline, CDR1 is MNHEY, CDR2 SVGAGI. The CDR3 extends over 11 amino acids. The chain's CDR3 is CASSYFDEQYF.

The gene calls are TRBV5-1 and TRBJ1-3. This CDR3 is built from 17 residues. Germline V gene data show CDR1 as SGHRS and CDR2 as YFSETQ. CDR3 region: CASSGGTPYRPGNTIYF.